The source of this T cell receptor beta chain is a study of identical twins. TCRdb recomputed calls from the 5' RACE reads with MiXCR, one row per CDR3 protein. The sample consists of about 690,000 distinct CDR3 sequences, around 6.1% of them appearing once. Trimming removed 5 bases at V and 4 bases at J, with 12 bases between. The germline gives CDR1 KGHSH, CDR2 LQKENI. The CDR3 has 14 amino acids. The source of this sequence is a man aged 18 to 30 in good health. The source material was naive T cells sorted from blood. This rearrangement joins TRBV18 to TRBJ2-1; D could derive from TRBD1 or TRBD2 (5 bases each). The CDR3 region has the DNA TGTGCCAGCTCAACCCGGGACCCTTACAATGAGCAGTTCTTC. Translated: CASSTRDPYNEQFF.